The entry that follows covers one T cell receptor beta chain sequence. Sequencing used immunoSEQ multiplex PCR; TCRdb keeps in-frame clones, though not all of them. The repertoire has fewer than 30,000 clones, 75% to 90% of them found once; the top ten carry under 1.5%. This sample was taken from a study of T cells in narcolepsy. The CDR3 runs 13 residues. The germline V and J ends were trimmed by 5 bases and 2 bases, with 9 bases remaining between them. Germline V gives CDR1 SGHDN, CDR2 FVKESK. This TCR came from a human donor with narcolepsy. Sequenced sample: CD45RA- memory CD4+ T cells from PBMCs. The chain carries TRBV14 and TRBJ1-2; D is undetermined. CDR3 region: CASSWSENYGYTF. DNA for the CDR3: TGTGCCAGCAGCTGGTCAGAAAACTATGGCTACACCTTC. Filled out from reference TRBV14 and TRBJ1-2, the complete variable domain reads EAGVTQFPSHSVIEKGQTVTLRCDPISGHDNLYWYRRVMGKEIKFLLHFVKESKQDESGMPNNRFLAERTGGTYSTLKVQPAELEDSGVYFCASSWSENYGYTFGSGTRLTVV.